This T cell receptor beta chain stems from a study of tumor-infiltrating lymphocytes in primary liver carcinoma. The CDR3 runs 15 residues. Germline lookup yields CDR1 SQVTM and CDR2 ANQGSEA. Concerning this clonotype itself: The junction and the germline gene differ at one end; a read error may be behind it.

Constant-region priming of roughly 0.45 ug total RNA yielded TCR beta cDNA. Generation of the TCR beta libraries relied on three nested multiplex PCR rounds using slightly modified ARM-PCR. TRBV1-TRBV30 forward primers paired with a C-beta reverse primer drove the first two PCR rounds, about 10 cycles each. TCRdb recomputed calls from the multiplex PCR reads with MiXCR, one row per CDR3 protein. This table has about 23,000 distinct CDR3 sequences, approximately 77% appearing once. RNA and DNA were co-extracted from about 19-30 mg of unsorted bulk tissue. V usage is TRBV29-1 and J usage is TRBJ2-5; D is possibly TRBD1 (6 bases). The receptor was derived from a woman aged 25 to 45 with primary liver carcinoma and hepatitis B virus infection. The sequencing sample was made of liver tumor tissue from sampling region 5. Subset denoted: tumor region T5, tumor centre. CDR3 sequence: CSIGTGRGVRGTQYF. The CDR3 region has the DNA TGCAGCATTGGAACCGGAAGGGGAGTGAGGGGGACCCAATACTTC.